This TCR beta chain was found in a study of control samples from healthy donors and cancer patients. Profiling relied on immunoSEQ multiplex PCR, and the TCRdb table lists in-frame clones only, not all of them. Here the sample spans approximately 89,000 clones, 70% to 90% being singletons. CDR3 size: 13 residues. Per the germline V gene, CDR1 is SGHNT and CDR2 is YYREEE (reference sequence). V lost 2 bases, J lost 5 bases, and 11 bases lay in between. The clonotype was recovered from a woman in her thirties or forties in good health. The genes are TRBV5-4 and TRBJ2-7, with unresolved D. Sequencing input: blood. This CDR3 reads CASSLDSFDEQYF. CDR3 bases: TGTGCCAGCAGCTTAGATAGTTTCGACGAGCAGTACTTC.